These 22 T cell receptor beta chains were sequenced from one sample in a study of T cell changes during pregnancy in multiple sclerosis. Generated by immunoSEQ multiplex PCR, the TCRdb table keeps only in-frame clones and is missing some. The sample has 55,000 to 80,000 clones; 75% to 90% are singletons. The sample here was peripheral blood, taken after pregnancy. These TCRs come from a female donor in good health, enrolled as a control in a pregnancy study.

This clone has only one observation. The chain is built from TRBV10-3 and TRBJ2-1; TRBD2 agrees at 9 bases. Germline V gives CDR1 ENHRY, CDR2 SYGVKD. This CDR3 has 14 residues. Trimming at V came to 7 bases and at J to 8 bases, leaving 9 bases not matched to a gene. CDR3 DNA: TGTGCCATCACCCACGGCGGGAGGGCCGATGAGCAGTTCTTC. Translation: CAITHGGRADEQFF.

The rearrangement uses TRBV5-1 and TRBJ2-2; a weak D match, TRBD1 (5 bases). Germline V lookup: CDR1 SGHRS, CDR2 YFSETQ. The CDR3 has 13 amino acids. The V and J ends lost 4 bases and 8 bases respectively, with 12 bases between them. The CDR3 sequence is CASSPIRAGELFF. The CDR3 nucleotides are TGCGCCAGCAGCCCTATCAGGGCGGGGGAGCTGTTTTTT.

The rearrangement joins TRBV25-1 to TRBJ1-6, with D possibly being TRBD1 (5 bases). V gave up 4 bases and J gave up 7 bases, with 8 bases separating them. The CDR3 is 13 residues long. In germline, CDR1 is MGHDK, CDR2 SYGVNS. The DNA of the CDR3 is TGTGCCAGCAGTGCGAAGGGGAATTCACCCCTCCACTTT. Its translation: CASSAKGNSPLHF. The full variable domain, in which reference TRBV25-1 and TRBJ1-6 provide the parts outside the CDR3, is EADIYQTPRYLVIGTGKKITLECSQTMGHDKMYWYQQDPGMELHLIHYSYGVNSTEKGDLSSESTVSRIRTEHFPLTLESARPSHTSQYLCASSAKGNSPLHFGNGTRLTVT.

The genes are TRBV18 and TRBJ1-1; 9 bases match TRBD1. The CDR3 sequence is 13 residues long. Germline loops: CDR1 KGHSH, CDR2 LQKENI. J gave up 9 bases and V 6 bases, and 8 bases lay outside the gene matches. The CDR3 coding sequence is TGTGCCAGCTCCCCGACAGGGGGTCGGAAAGCTTTCTTT. This translates into CASSPTGGRKAFF.

This chain links TRBV7-9 with TRBJ2-7, with 9 bases matching TRBD1. This CDR3 contains 13 residues. J gave up 5 bases and V 1 base, and 0 bases lay outside the gene matches. Germline lookup yields CDR1 SEHNR and CDR2 FQNEAQ (reference sequence). The CDR3 here is CASSLGDRDEQYF. The DNA for the CDR3 is TGTGCCAGCAGCTTAGGGGACAGGGACGAGCAGTACTTC. The full variable domain, completed using reference TRBV7-9 and TRBJ2-7, is DTGVSQNPRHKITKRGQNVTFRCDPISEHNRLYWYRQTLGQGPEFLTYFQNEAQLEKSRLLSDRFSAERPKGSFSTLEIQRTEQGDSAMYLCASSLGDRDEQYFGPGTRLTVT.

This clone was counted once. The rearrangement joins TRBV25-1 to TRBJ2-2; D unresolved. V was clipped by 4 bases and J by 2 bases, with 8 bases between them. Germline V CDR1 and CDR2: MGHDK, SYGVNS. The CDR3 sequence is 14 residues long. The CDR3 coding sequence is TGTGCCAGCAGTGCAACGGTCAACACCGGGGAGCTGTTTTTT. It specifies CASSATVNTGELFF.

This clone was detected only once. The chain couples TRBV10-1 to TRBJ2-1; 9 bases line up with TRBD1. Germline V gene lookup returns CDR1 WNHNN and CDR2 SYGVQD (reference sequence). V lost 3 bases, J lost 7 bases, and 4 bases stayed unmatched. The CDR3 consists of 14 residues. CDR3 sequence: CASSDGTGRNEQFF. The CDR3 nucleotides read TGCGCCAGCAGTGACGGGACAGGGAGGAATGAGCAGTTCTTC.

The genes are TRBV4-1 and TRBJ1-2; 8 bases agree with TRBD1. The CDR3 length is 15 residues. CDR1 MGHRA and CDR2 YSYEKL come from the germline V gene. Trimming cost V 2 bases and J 3 bases; bases outside gene matches: 5. Here the CDR3 reads CASSQTGTGDYGYTF. CDR3 nucleotides: TGCGCCAGCAGCCAAACCGGGACAGGAGACTATGGCTACACCTTC.

V gene TRBV6-5 combines with J gene TRBJ1-2, with 7 bases lining up with TRBD1. V lost 5 bases to trimming and J lost 4 bases; unmatched junction nucleotides: 4. This CDR3 has 13 amino acids. The germline V gene encodes CDR1 MNHEY and CDR2 SVGAGI. In nucleotides, the CDR3 is TGTGCCAGCAGTACTGACAGGGCCTATGGCTACACCTTC. This codes for CASSTDRAYGYTF.

V and J are TRBV14 and TRBJ1-2; 7 bases align to TRBD1. Per germline, CDR1 SGHDN and CDR2 FVKESK. The CDR3 length is 14 residues. Unmatched junction bases numbered 0, after V lost 0 bases and J lost 2 bases. Here the CDR3 reads CASSQDRGNYGYTF. CDR3 DNA sequence: TGTGCCAGCAGCCAAGACAGGGGGAACTATGGCTACACCTTC.

This sequence joins TRBV29-1 and TRBJ2-2; 10 bases align to TRBD1. V was pared by 4 bases and J by 3 bases, with 5 bases of the junction left unmatched. CDR3 length: 15 amino acids. The germline gives CDR1 SQVTM, CDR2 ANQGSEA. The chain's CDR3 is CSVAGTGADTGELFF. The CDR3, as DNA: TGCAGCGTTGCCGGGACAGGGGCCGACACCGGGGAGCTGTTTTTT.

The genes are TRBV5-1 and TRBJ2-5, with D maybe TRBD1 (5 bases). This CDR3 has 15 residues. V was pared by 1 base and J by 8 bases, with 18 bases between. Germline loops: CDR1 SGHRS, CDR2 YFSETQ. The CDR3 loop reads CASSLLGAPAGTQYF. The CDR3 DNA reads TGCGCCAGCAGCTTGCTAGGGGCCCCTGCCGGTACCCAGTACTTC. Variable domain in full (rest from reference TRBV5-1 and TRBJ2-5): KAGVTQTPRYLIKTRGQQVTLSCSPISGHRSVSWYQQTPGQGLQFLFEYFSETQRNKGNFPGRFSGRQFSNSRSEMNVSTLELGDSALYLCASSLLGAPAGTQYFGPGTRLLVL.

J is TRBJ1-1 and V is TRBV2; 8 nucleotides align to TRBD1. V lost 5 bases, J lost 4 bases, and 6 bases stayed unmatched. Germline V gene lookup returns CDR1 SNHLY and CDR2 FYNNEI. The CDR3 totals 14 residues. DNA for the CDR3: TGTGCCAGCAGTTCCCAGGGGGCGGGCACTGAAGCTTTCTTT. This sequence encodes CASSSQGAGTEAFF.

The genes are TRBV7-8 and TRBJ1-6; D is uncertain. Trimming removed 2 bases from V and 5 bases from J, with 10 bases in between. The CDR3 extends over 15 amino acids. Germline assignment: CDR1 SGHVS and CDR2 FQNEAQ. The CDR3: CASSLSRDHNSPLHF. The CDR3 DNA reads as TGTGCCAGCAGCTTAAGCCGCGATCATAATTCACCCCTCCACTTT.

The chain combines TRBV7-9 with TRBJ2-1; D ambiguous. Germline V lookup: CDR1 SEHNR, CDR2 FQNEAQ (reference sequence). The CDR3 is 11 amino acids. The V end lost 3 bases, the J end lost 6 bases, and 3 bases lay between the germline ends. The CDR3: CASSFSNEQFF. CDR3 sequence (DNA): TGTGCCAGCAGCTTCAGCAATGAGCAGTTCTTC.

This clone showed up just a few times. The chain recombines TRBV6-5 with TRBJ2-7; 7 bases align to TRBD1. V lost 6 bases to trimming and J lost 4 bases; unmatched junction nucleotides: 12. This CDR3 has 15 amino acids. The germline CDR1 and CDR2 sequences are MNHEY and SVGAGI. CDR3 residues: CASSRRGDSSYEQYF. DNA for the CDR3: TGTGCCAGCAGCCGCCGAGGGGACAGCTCATACGAGCAGTACTTC.

This chain connects TRBV7-9 to TRBJ1-1, with D hard to call. Trimming pared 3 bases from V and 0 bases from J, leaving 17 bases between. This CDR3 is 17 amino acids long. Germline loops: CDR1 SEHNR, CDR2 FQNEAQ (reference sequence). The CDR3 is CASSFLRDLHLNTEAFF. The CDR3 coding sequence is TGTGCCAGCAGCTTCCTCCGGGATTTACACCTGAACACTGAAGCTTTCTTT.

The chain combines TRBV27 with TRBJ2-5, with D possibly TRBD1 on 6 matching bases. V lost 6 bases to trimming and J lost 1 base, with 18 bases between them. CDR1 is MNHEY, CDR2 SMNVEV, per germline (reference sequence). The CDR3 is 16 amino acids. CDR3: CASSPLPTGPQETQYF. CDR3 bases: TGTGCCAGCAGCCCCCTCCCGACAGGTCCCCAAGAGACCCAGTACTTC.

This chain joins TRBV4-1 and TRBJ2-4, with 8 bases that match TRBD1. V dropped 4 bases and J dropped 4; count of bases not matched to a gene: 6. The germline CDR1 and CDR2 sequences are MGHRA and YSYEKL. The CDR3 totals 15 residues. As DNA, the CDR3 is TGCGCCAGCAGCCCGTCGGACAGGGATAAAAACATTCAGTACTTC. Protein product: CASSPSDRDKNIQYF.

The rearrangement uses TRBV28 and TRBJ1-1; 8 nucleotides line up with TRBD1. This CDR3 is built from 15 residues. Germline CDR1 and CDR2: MDHEN and SYDVKM. J was trimmed by 5 bases and V by 3 bases; bases with no gene match: 8. The CDR3 DNA reads as TGTGCCAGCAGTTTTCAGCCGCGGACAGGGACTGAAGCTTTCTTT. Protein product: CASSFQPRTGTEAFF.

The chain uses TRBV14 and TRBJ1-2, with D uncertain. Germline lookup yields CDR1 SGHDN and CDR2 FVKESK. Between the trimmed V and J ends, which lost 3 bases and 4 bases, there was a span of 6 bases. This CDR3 spans 12 amino acids. The CDR3 sequence: CASSHPGYGYTF. CDR3 DNA sequence: TGTGCCAGCAGCCATCCGGGCTATGGCTACACCTTC.

The chain recombines TRBV5-1 with TRBJ2-5; 9 nucleotides align to TRBD2. Germline V CDR1 and CDR2: SGHRS, YFSETQ. The CDR3 totals 17 residues. With 4 bases clipped from V and 4 bases from J, the junction kept 14 bases outside the gene matches. The DNA of the CDR3 is TGCGCCAGCAGCCGGCGGGCTAGCGGGACGACTCGAGAGACCCAGTACTTC. It specifies CASSRRASGTTRETQYF.